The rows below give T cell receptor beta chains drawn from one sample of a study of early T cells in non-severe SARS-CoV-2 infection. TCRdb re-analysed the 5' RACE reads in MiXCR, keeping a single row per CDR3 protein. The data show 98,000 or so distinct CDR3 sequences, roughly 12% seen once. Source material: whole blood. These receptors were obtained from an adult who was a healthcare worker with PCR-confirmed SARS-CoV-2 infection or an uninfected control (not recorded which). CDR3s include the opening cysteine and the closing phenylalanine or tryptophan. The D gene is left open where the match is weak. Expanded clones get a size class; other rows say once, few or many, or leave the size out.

CDR3 DNA: TGTGCCAGCAGCGCTGGAACATCCGTAAGCTCCTACGAGCAGTACTTC; CDR3 protein: CASSAGTSVSSYEQYF; J gene: TRBJ2-7; V gene: TRBV9; D gene: -; clone size: many
CDR3 DNA: TGCGCCAGCAGCCACCCCTTACAGTCCGCCACCGGGGAGCTGTTTTTT; CDR3 protein: CASSHPLQSATGELFF; J gene: TRBJ2-2; V gene: TRBV4-1; D gene: -; clone size: many
CDR3 DNA: TGTGCCAGCAGTTACAACCCGCGGACACAGGGATTC; CDR3 protein: CASSYNPRTQGF; J gene: TRBJ1-2; V gene: TRBV6-2/TRBV6-3; D gene: -; clone size: -
CDR3 DNA: TGCGCCAGCAGCCATGACCTGAAAGAGACCCAGTACTTC; CDR3 protein: CASSHDLKETQYF; J gene: TRBJ2-5; V gene: TRBV5-1; D gene: -; clone size: once
CDR3 DNA: TGTGCCATCAAGGAATTGGGCGAAGCCTACGAGCAGTACTTC; CDR3 protein: CAIKELGEAYEQYF; J gene: TRBJ2-7; V gene: TRBV10-3; D gene: -; clone size: -
CDR3 DNA: TGCGCCAGCAGCTTGGTAGAGGGGGCCGGCTCTGGAAACACCATATATTTT; CDR3 protein: CASSLVEGAGSGNTIYF; J gene: TRBJ1-3; V gene: TRBV5-1; D gene: TRBD1; clone size: few
CDR3 DNA: TGTGCCAGCAGCAAAGAAGGTACAGATACGCAGTATTTT; CDR3 protein: CASSKEGTDTQYF; J gene: TRBJ2-3; V gene: TRBV21-1; D gene: -; clone size: few
CDR3 DNA: TGTGCCAGCAGCTTAAGACCAACAGACACCGGGGAGCTGTTTTTT; CDR3 protein: CASSLRPTDTGELFF; J gene: TRBJ2-2; V gene: TRBV7-2; D gene: -; clone size: many
CDR3 DNA: TGTGCCAGCAGCTTTGGGCAGACTTTCAGCGGGGAGCTGTTTTTT; CDR3 protein: CASSFGQTFSGELFF; J gene: TRBJ2-2; V gene: TRBV7-9; D gene: -; clone size: many
CDR3 DNA: TGTGCCAGTAGTGCCGGAAGGAAGGTCGTGGACGAGCAGTACTTC; CDR3 protein: CASSAGRKVVDEQYF; J gene: TRBJ2-7; V gene: TRBV19; D gene: -; clone size: many
CDR3 DNA: TGTGCCAGCTCACCGATGACCGGGGAGCTGTTTTTT; CDR3 protein: CASSPMTGELFF; J gene: TRBJ2-2; V gene: TRBV18; D gene: -; clone size: many
CDR3 DNA: TGTGCCAGCAGGCCACAGGGGCCCTCACCCCTCCACTTT; CDR3 protein: CASRPQGPSPLHF; J gene: TRBJ1-6; V gene: TRBV27; D gene: TRBD1; clone size: -
CDR3 DNA: TGTGCCAGCAGCGTGAGTAGCGGGAGGTCCAATGAGCAGTTCTTC; CDR3 protein: CASSVSSGRSNEQFF; J gene: TRBJ2-1; V gene: TRBV9; D gene: TRBD2; clone size: -
CDR3 DNA: TGTGCCAGCAGTTTAGGGGGCGATAACACTGAAGCTTTCTTT; CDR3 protein: CASSLGGDNTEAFF; J gene: TRBJ1-1; V gene: TRBV12-3/TRBV12-4; D gene: -; clone size: few
CDR3 DNA: TGTGCCAGTCCGCCTCTAGGGGGGCCGGACAATGAGCAGTTCTTC; CDR3 protein: CASPPLGGPDNEQFF; J gene: TRBJ2-1; V gene: TRBV12-3/TRBV12-4; D gene: -; clone size: -
CDR3 DNA: TGCAGTGCTTTAGGACAGGGGGCGGATACGCAGTATTTT; CDR3 protein: CSALGQGADTQYF; J gene: TRBJ2-3; V gene: TRBV20-1; D gene: TRBD1; clone size: few
CDR3 DNA: TGTGCCAGCAGCCTAGGACAGTTCCCAGCTGAAGCTTTCTTT; CDR3 protein: CASSLGQFPAEAFF; J gene: TRBJ1-1; V gene: TRBV3-1; D gene: -; clone size: -
CDR3 DNA: TGCAGTGCTAGAGAGGCACGGGGGGCCAACACCGGGGAGCTGTTTTTT; CDR3 protein: CSAREARGANTGELFF; J gene: TRBJ2-2; V gene: TRBV20-1; D gene: -; clone size: few
CDR3 DNA: TGTGCCAGCAGTTCCGGGGGTGGGGATACGCAGTATTTT; CDR3 protein: CASSSGGGDTQYF; J gene: TRBJ2-3; V gene: TRBV12-3/TRBV12-4; D gene: -; clone size: -
CDR3 DNA: TGTGCCAGCAGCTCCCGCTGGACAGGGGGAGTTGAAAAACTGTTTTTT; CDR3 protein: CASSSRWTGGVEKLFF; J gene: TRBJ1-4; V gene: TRBV14; D gene: TRBD1; clone size: -
CDR3 DNA: TGCGCCAGCAGTGAGGAGTCCTACAATGAGCAGTTCTTC; CDR3 protein: CASSEESYNEQFF; J gene: TRBJ2-1; V gene: TRBV10-1; D gene: -; clone size: -
CDR3 DNA: TGTGCCAGCAGTGAAAGTCAGGTATCCTACGAGCAGTACTTC; CDR3 protein: CASSESQVSYEQYF; J gene: TRBJ2-7; V gene: TRBV2; D gene: -; clone size: -
CDR3 DNA: TGTGCCAGCAGCCAAGGGAACCTGGGGGAGCAGTTCTTC; CDR3 protein: CASSQGNLGEQFF; J gene: TRBJ2-1; V gene: TRBV14; D gene: -; clone size: few
CDR3 DNA: TGCAGCGTCCTACAGGGGGCAGAGACCCAGTACTTC; CDR3 protein: CSVLQGAETQYF; J gene: TRBJ2-5; V gene: TRBV29-1; D gene: TRBD1; clone size: -
CDR3 DNA: TGTGCCAGCAGTTCCAGGGGGTTTGGCACAGATACGCAGTATTTT; CDR3 protein: CASSSRGFGTDTQYF; J gene: TRBJ2-3; V gene: TRBV6-2/TRBV6-3; D gene: TRBD1; clone size: many
CDR3 DNA: TGTGCCAGCAGTTTAGGGGCAGGCCCCAATTCACCCCTCCACTTT; CDR3 protein: CASSLGAGPNSPLHF; J gene: TRBJ1-6; V gene: TRBV12-3/TRBV12-4; D gene: -; clone size: many
CDR3 DNA: TGTGCCAGCCGACTAGCGGGAGGGTACGAGCAGTACTTC; CDR3 protein: CASRLAGGYEQYF; J gene: TRBJ2-7; V gene: TRBV28; D gene: TRBD2; clone size: many
CDR3 DNA: TGCAGCGTTGAACAGTTGAAAAACATTCAGTACTTC; CDR3 protein: CSVEQLKNIQYF; J gene: TRBJ2-4; V gene: TRBV29-1; D gene: -; clone size: few
CDR3 DNA: TGTGCCAGCAGCTTTTCAGGGTCCGCCTACGAGCAGTACTTC; CDR3 protein: CASSFSGSAYEQYF; J gene: TRBJ2-7; V gene: TRBV7-8; D gene: -; clone size: many
CDR3 DNA: TGCAGTGCGCTTTCCGGGACATTGCGGACTGAAGCTTTCTTT; CDR3 protein: CSALSGTLRTEAFF; J gene: TRBJ1-1; V gene: TRBV20-1; D gene: -; clone size: -
CDR3 DNA: TGCGCCAGCAGCCAACGAACCGGGAGCGGGCTAGCGGGCCCGGGAGGAGAGCAGTACTTC; CDR3 protein: CASSQRTGSGLAGPGGEQYF; J gene: TRBJ2-7; V gene: TRBV4-1; D gene: TRBD2; clone size: many
CDR3 DNA: TGTGCCAGCAGTGGCCCTAGCGGAGGGGAGACCCAGTACTTC; CDR3 protein: CASSGPSGGETQYF; J gene: TRBJ2-5; V gene: TRBV6-1; D gene: TRBD2; clone size: many
CDR3 DNA: TGTGCCAGCAGTTTAGCCTCAGGGGCCTACGAGCAGTACTTC; CDR3 protein: CASSLASGAYEQYF; J gene: TRBJ2-7; V gene: TRBV27; D gene: -; clone size: many
CDR3 DNA: TGCAGTGCCCGCAGACAGGGATTAACAGATACGCAGTATTTT; CDR3 protein: CSARRQGLTDTQYF; J gene: TRBJ2-3; V gene: TRBV20-1; D gene: TRBD1; clone size: few
CDR3 DNA: TGTGCCAGCAGTTATTACACTAGCGGGGGTTGGGATGAGCAGTTCTTC; CDR3 protein: CASSYYTSGGWDEQFF; J gene: TRBJ2-1; V gene: TRBV6-5; D gene: TRBD2; clone size: -
CDR3 DNA: TGCGCCAGCAGCCCGAGGACAGGGATAGTAAAACTGTTTTTT; CDR3 protein: CASSPRTGIVKLFF; J gene: TRBJ1-4; V gene: TRBV4-1; D gene: TRBD1; clone size: many
CDR3 DNA: TGTGCCAGCAGCCAAGAAATAGCGGGGGGGCCGTGGCCTTACAATGAGCAGTTCTTC; CDR3 protein: CASSQEIAGGPWPYNEQFF; J gene: TRBJ2-1; V gene: TRBV14; D gene: TRBD2; clone size: many
CDR3 DNA: TGTGCCAGCAGCCCCACCCCACTAGCGGGCCTACCCTACGAGCAGTACTTC; CDR3 protein: CASSPTPLAGLPYEQYF; J gene: TRBJ2-7; V gene: TRBV12-3/TRBV12-4; D gene: TRBD2; clone size: few
CDR3 DNA: TGTGCCTGGATTAGGCTCCCGAACACCGGGGAGCTGTTTTTT; CDR3 protein: CAWIRLPNTGELFF; J gene: TRBJ2-2; V gene: TRBV30; D gene: -; clone size: -
CDR3 DNA: TGTGCCAGCAGCCGAACTAGCCCCAGAGGGGATGAGCAGTTCTTC; CDR3 protein: CASSRTSPRGDEQFF; J gene: TRBJ2-1; V gene: TRBV11-2; D gene: -; clone size: few
CDR3 DNA: TGTGCCAGCTGGCGGCCCGACCGGGAGGAGCAGTACTTC; CDR3 protein: CASWRPDREEQYF; J gene: TRBJ2-7; V gene: TRBV28; D gene: -; clone size: many
CDR3 DNA: TGCGCCAGCAGTGAGTCCGCGACAGGGCTCTATGGCTACACCTTC; CDR3 protein: CASSESATGLYGYTF; J gene: TRBJ1-2; V gene: TRBV10-2; D gene: TRBD1; clone size: few
CDR3 DNA: TGTGCCAGCAGCCTAGAGGGGCGGACAGGGGATTATGGCTACACCTTC; CDR3 protein: CASSLEGRTGDYGYTF; J gene: TRBJ1-2; V gene: TRBV11-3; D gene: TRBD1; clone size: many
CDR3 DNA: TGTGCCAGCACCCCCCGGAGCGGAGGCCCTCTAACTAACTATGGCTACACCTTC; CDR3 protein: CASTPRSGGPLTNYGYTF; J gene: TRBJ1-2; V gene: TRBV27; D gene: -; clone size: -
CDR3 DNA: TGCAGCGTTGATTCCTTGAACACTGAAGCTTTCTTT; CDR3 protein: CSVDSLNTEAFF; J gene: TRBJ1-1; V gene: TRBV29-1; D gene: -; clone size: -
CDR3 DNA: TGCGCCAGCAGCTCCAACACCGGGACACAAGAGACCCAGTACTTC; CDR3 protein: CASSSNTGTQETQYF; J gene: TRBJ2-5; V gene: TRBV5-1; D gene: -; clone size: few
CDR3 DNA: TGCAGCGTCGGTCACAGGGGTTGGAACACTGAAGCTTTCTTT; CDR3 protein: CSVGHRGWNTEAFF; J gene: TRBJ1-1; V gene: TRBV29-1; D gene: TRBD1; clone size: many
CDR3 DNA: TGTGCCAGCAGCTTAGGGCATGGACAGGGCCTCTACGAGCAGTACTTC; CDR3 protein: CASSLGHGQGLYEQYF; J gene: TRBJ2-7; V gene: TRBV11-2; D gene: TRBD1; clone size: few
CDR3 DNA: TGTGCCAGCTCACCACCCGCCAGGGGAGATTCACCCCTCCACTTT; CDR3 protein: CASSPPARGDSPLHF; J gene: TRBJ1-6; V gene: TRBV18; D gene: -; clone size: many
CDR3 DNA: TGCAGCGTTGATCTCGACAGGGGAGGCGAAAAACTGTTTTTT; CDR3 protein: CSVDLDRGGEKLFF; J gene: TRBJ1-4; V gene: TRBV29-1; D gene: TRBD1; clone size: many